This entry is about one TCR beta chain. Its cognate antigen is unknown. These data are taken from a study of blood T cells in healthy people across ages. The study, taken as a whole, reports: In the absence of known donor CMV status, changes in expanded clonotypes were possibly confounded. Using unsorted PBMCs precluded a conclusive naive versus antigen-experienced comparison.

The total RNA that was extracted per sample amounted to at least 6 micrograms. CDR1 SGHTA and CDR2 FQGNSA come from the germline V gene. Trimming removed 5 bases at V and 0 bases at J, with 11 bases between. The CDR3 covers 15 residues. A second 7 to 11 cycle PCR used barcoded and J-beta primers. Every single cDNA molecule received a tag from a template-switch adaptor with 12 random nucleotides. One entry per CDR3 protein, called by TCRdb with MiXCR from the 5' RACE reads. The sample includes about 1.4 million distinct CDR3 sequences, 59% of them seen just once. Sequencing used blood. The genes are TRBV7-2 and TRBJ2-1; D call uncertain. This receptor was identified in a man aged 18 to 29 in good health. CDR3 protein: CASSERPNSYNEQFF. The CDR3 DNA is TGTGCCAGCAGCGAACGACCGAACTCCTACAATGAGCAGTTCTTC.